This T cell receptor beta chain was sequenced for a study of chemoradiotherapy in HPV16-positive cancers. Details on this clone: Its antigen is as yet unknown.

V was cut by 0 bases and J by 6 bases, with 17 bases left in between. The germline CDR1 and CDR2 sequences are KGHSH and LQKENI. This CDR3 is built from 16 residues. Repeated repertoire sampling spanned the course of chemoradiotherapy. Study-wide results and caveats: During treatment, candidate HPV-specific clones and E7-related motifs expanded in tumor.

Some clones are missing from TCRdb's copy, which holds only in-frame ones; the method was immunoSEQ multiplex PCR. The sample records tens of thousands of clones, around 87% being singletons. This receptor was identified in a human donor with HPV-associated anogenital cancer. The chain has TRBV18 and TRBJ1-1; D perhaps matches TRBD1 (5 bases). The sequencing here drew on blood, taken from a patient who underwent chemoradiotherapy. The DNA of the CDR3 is TGTGCCAGCTCACCACCGACGGGGCAGGGAGTATCTGAAGCTTTCTTT. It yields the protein CASSPPTGQGVSEAFF.